This T cell receptor (beta chain) is drawn from a study of blood T cell repertoires in COVID-19. Study information: There were acute and convalescent COVID-19 samples, and they came from the United States, Italy and Spain. T cells, B-cell-depleted T cells, or PBMCs provided the cDNA or gDNA that served as material.

Authors' processing steps: Amplification of reference gene primers was used by the study to estimate nucleated cell counts. Method: immunoSEQ multiplex PCR; TCRdb's copy keeps in-frame clones and lacks some. From that table come the V and J calls and clone size; the DNA was used to work out D and trimming. The sample lists about 99,000 clones, 84% occurring once. This clone has just a few counts. The ends were cut back, 5 bases at V and 0 bases at J, with 4 bases in the middle. CDR3 size: 12 residues. Germline lookup yields CDR1 KGHSH and CDR2 LQKENI. The source material was peripheral blood. The origin of this receptor is a man between 65 and 79 years old with active or convalescent COVID-19. The chain joins TRBV18 to TRBJ1-1; no definite D call. The CDR3 DNA follows: TGTGCCAGCTCAACGGTGAACACTGAAGCTTTCTTT. Amino acids: CASSTVNTEAFF.